This TCR beta chain is from a study of CD8 T cells in ankylosing spondylitis. V was clipped by 4 bases and J by 2 bases; unmatched bases: 8. CDR1 and CDR2 (germline): SGDLS, YYNGEE. The CDR3 is made up of 16 amino acids. General study findings and limits: Prior literature has documented some motif variants in synovial fluid and blood from reactive arthritis. Ankylosing spondylitis blood appeared to be characterized by a TCR beta motif of roughly eight highly homologous variants.

As to this clonotype: The antigen is unknown.

Quantitative 5'-RACE with molecular barcodes was used to make the TCR beta libraries. TCRdb ran MiXCR on the 5' RACE reads and lists one entry per CDR3 protein. Of under 850,000 distinct CDR3 sequences listed, around 17% were seen once; the top ten hold 15% to 20%. The rearrangement uses TRBV9 and TRBJ2-5; 10 bases are shared with TRBD1. The clonotype originates from a male donor with ankylosing spondylitis. Sequenced material: blood, either unsorted or a sorted T cell fraction (not recorded which). In nucleotides, the CDR3 is TGTGCCAGCAGCTCCCCCGGGACAGGGGAACAAGAGACCCAGTACTTC. This encodes CASSSPGTGEQETQYF.